These 10 T cell receptor beta chains were sequenced from one sample in a study of Ad26.COV2.S vaccination and SARS-CoV-2 variants. Treatment here: around 19 received Ad26.COV2.S at low or high dose, single or two shots; about 5 received placebo; per-sample allocation not given. Samples were taken on day 63 after the first vaccine or placebo injection. Profiled with immunoSEQ multiplex PCR; TCRdb holds only in-frame clones, not every one. The table has some 500,000 clones, 89% seen once. Sequenced material: peripheral blood, taken in a trial of Ad26.COV2.S vaccine versus placebo. These receptors were obtained from a person aged 18-60 years who received the Ad26.COV2.S COVID-19 vaccine or a placebo.

The J gene is TRBJ1-6, the V gene TRBV7-2; D uncertain. This CDR3 region has 15 residues. Germline CDR1 and CDR2: SGHTA and FQGNSA. Between the trimmed V and J ends, which lost 5 bases and 0 bases, there was a span of 8 bases. Here the CDR3 reads CASSLHSSYNSPLHF. The CDR3, as DNA: TGTGCCAGCAGCCTTCATAGCTCCTATAATTCACCCCTCCACTTT.

The chain combines TRBV5-1 with TRBJ1-2, with 7 bases fitting TRBD1. The V gene's germline CDR1 is SGHRS and CDR2 YFSETQ. V shed 4 bases and J 2 bases; nucleotides not matched to a gene: 8. The CDR3 is made up of 15 amino acids. CDR3 sequence: CASSLGTVANYGYTF. The CDR3 DNA is TGCGCCAGCAGCCTCGGGACAGTCGCCAACTATGGCTACACCTTC.

The rearrangement links TRBV4-3 to TRBJ2-2; D gene ambiguous. Per the germline V gene, CDR1 is LGHNA and CDR2 is YSLEER. This CDR3 region has 12 residues. V was shortened by 2 bases and J by 7 bases, with 5 bases between the two germline ends. The CDR3 loop reads CASSQMGGELFF. CDR3 bases: TGCGCCAGCAGCCAAATGGGCGGGGAGCTGTTTTTT.

V gene TRBV5-4 combines with J gene TRBJ2-7; no clear D gene. Trimming took off 2 bases at V and 0 bases at J, with 9 bases between the two ends. The CDR3 sequence is 14 residues long. Germline V CDR1 and CDR2: SGHNT, YYREEE (reference sequence). CDR3: CASSFWQRSYEQYF. The CDR3 nucleotides are TGTGCCAGCAGCTTCTGGCAGCGCTCCTACGAGCAGTACTTC.

The gene calls are TRBV7-9 and TRBJ2-5, with 9 bases lining up with TRBD2. V shed 1 base and J 4 bases; nucleotides not matched to a gene: 4. Germline V CDR1 and CDR2: SEHNR, FQNEAQ (reference sequence). CDR3 size: 15 residues. The DNA of the CDR3 is TGTGCCAGCAGCTTAGGGGTTAGCGGGAGAGAGACCCAGTACTTC. It specifies CASSLGVSGRETQYF.

The V call is TRBV19, the J call TRBJ1-2, with TRBD1 as a possible D gene (5 bases). CDR1 is LNHDA and CDR2 is SQIVND in the germline V gene (reference sequence). This CDR3 contains 13 residues. V was shortened by 5 bases and J by 8 bases, with 15 bases between the two germline ends. The CDR3 region has the DNA TGTGCCAGTAGTTCGCAGGGAACCATCGGCTACACCTTC. It translates to CASSSQGTIGYTF.

This rearrangement joins TRBV4-3 to TRBJ2-7; 10 nucleotides align to TRBD2. Germline CDR1 and CDR2: LGHNA and YSLEER. V shed 3 bases and J 0 bases; nucleotides not matched to a gene: 5. The CDR3 has 16 residues. The CDR3 DNA is TGCGCCAGCAGCCACGGTAGCGGGGGGACCTCCTACGAGCAGTACTTC. This gives the protein CASSHGSGGTSYEQYF.

The V call is TRBV11-2, the J call TRBJ2-3; D not certain. V was trimmed by 5 bases and J by 1 base, leaving 10 bases between them. CDR3 length equals 14 residues. Germline lookup yields CDR1 SGHAT and CDR2 FQNNGV. The CDR3: CASSVDPGTDTQYF. CDR3 sequence (DNA): TGTGCCAGCAGCGTGGACCCCGGCACAGATACGCAGTATTTT.

The chain joins TRBV14 to TRBJ1-1; no clear D. V was pared by 0 bases and J by 1 base, with 12 bases between. Per germline, CDR1 SGHDN and CDR2 FVKESK. The length of the CDR3 is 16 residues. The CDR3 bases are TGTGCCAGCAGCCAAGATCGCGGGGAATGGAACACTGAAGCTTTCTTT. It is translated as CASSQDRGEWNTEAFF.

This clone was recorded once. This chain connects TRBV24-1 to TRBJ2-2; 8 bases align to TRBD1. CDR3 length: 16 amino acids. V dropped 12 bases and J dropped 4; count of bases not matched to a gene: 15. Germline assignment: CDR1 KGHDR and CDR2 SFDVKD. CDR3: CAVQLSRGPSTGELFF. CDR3 DNA sequence: TGTGCCGTTCAGCTAAGCAGGGGGCCTTCCACCGGGGAGCTGTTTTTT.